The 32 T cell receptor beta chains below were found in one sample sequenced in a study of cytomegalovirus exposure and HLA in healthy donors. PCR used 60 Vbeta primers and 13 Jbeta primers. The repertoire was sequenced with immunoSEQ multiplex PCR; TCRdb's copy has only in-frame clones and lacks some. The sample's table shows 130,000 or so clones. Sequenced sample: PBMCs. These TCRs come from a man between 18 and 35 years old in good health and CMV-seronegative.

V and J are TRBV29-1 and TRBJ2-7; D perhaps matches TRBD1 (7 bases). The V gene's germline CDR1 is SQVTM and CDR2 ANQGSEA. V was trimmed by 8 bases and J by 4 bases, leaving 21 bases between them. This CDR3 comprises 14 residues. The CDR3 coding sequence is TGCAGCACCACAGGGACAGCCGGAGGGTACGAGCAGTACTTC. This translates into CSTTGTAGGYEQYF.

The CDR3 region is CARTFLRGQNNEQFF. The CDR3 DNA reads as TGTGCCAGGACTTTCCTCAGGGGGCAAAACAATGAGCAGTTCTTC. This chain connects TRBV6-4 to TRBJ2-1; TRBD1 agrees at 8 bases. Germline V gives CDR1 MRHNA, CDR2 SNTAGT. The CDR3 covers 15 residues. J was trimmed by 5 bases and V by 9 bases; bases with no gene match: 12.

This chain uses TRBV27 with TRBJ1-3; D unclear. Trimming removed 5 bases at V and 4 bases at J, with 9 bases between. CDR3 length: 13 residues. Germline CDR1 reads MNHEY; CDR2 reads SMNVEV (reference sequence). In DNA form, the CDR3 reads TGTGCCAGCAGTCTGAAGCGAGGAAACACCATATATTTT. It yields the protein CASSLKRGNTIYF.

About this clone itself: At one boundary the junction diverges from the germline segment, which might be a read error. The same CDR3 can be traced to other DNA sequences in this sample. This sequence joins TRBV9 and TRBJ1-1, with D maybe TRBD1 (6 bases). Germline CDR1 reads SGDLS; CDR2 reads YYNGEE. This CDR3 has 14 residues. CDR3 sequence reads: CASSGTGSRTEAFF. CDR3 coding DNA: TGTGCCAGCAGTGGAACAGGGAGTCGCACTGAGGCTTTCTTT. The full variable domain, its missing parts supplied by reference TRBV9 and TRBJ1-1, is DSGVTQTPKHLITATGQRVTLRCSPRSGDLSVYWYQQSLDQGLQFLIQYYNGEERAKGNILERFSAQQFPDLHSELNLSSLELGDSALYFCASSGTGSRTEAFFGQGTRLTVV.

The chain joins TRBV10-3 to TRBJ2-7, with TRBD2 matching over 15 bases. This CDR3 comprises 17 residues. Trimming took 4 bases from V and 5 from J; bases not matched to a gene: 9. Per the germline V gene, CDR1 is ENHRY and CDR2 is SYGVKD. The CDR3: CAISGTSGRAFGNEQYF. CDR3 coding DNA: TGTGCCATCAGTGGGACTAGCGGGAGGGCCTTCGGGAACGAGCAGTACTTC.

V and J are TRBV18 and TRBJ2-1; 9 bases agree with TRBD1. This CDR3 contains 18 residues. Germline trimming cut 3 bases from V and 10 bases from J; bases unmatched to any gene: 19. CDR1 and CDR2 (germline): KGHSH, LQKENI. The CDR3 nucleotides read TGTGCCAGCTCACCCACCGGGACAGGGAGGGGTGTTGAGGGCGAGCAGTTCTTC. Encoded protein: CASSPTGTGRGVEGEQFF.

V and J are TRBV12-5 and TRBJ1-1; D is unresolved. This CDR3 is 13 amino acids long. V was cut by 3 bases and J by 1 base, with 6 bases left in between. Looked up from germline, CDR1 is LGHNT and CDR2 is FRNRAP. CDR3 sequence reads: CASGFSGNTEAFF. Written as DNA, the CDR3 is TGTGCTAGTGGTTTTTCAGGGAACACTGAAGCTTTCTTT.

The chain uses TRBV9 and TRBJ2-3; D might be TRBD2 (6 bases). Germline loops: CDR1 SGDLS, CDR2 YYNGEE. Deletions cut 3 bases from V and 1 base from J, with 12 bases between. The length of the CDR3 is 15 residues. CDR3 sequence: CASSEEGLRTDTQYF. In nucleotides, the CDR3 is TGTGCCAGCAGCGAGGAGGGACTGCGCACAGATACGCAGTATTTT.

The chain links TRBV30 to TRBJ2-2; 11 nucleotides align to TRBD2. The CDR3 covers 14 residues. CDR1 GTSNPN and CDR2 SVGIG come from the germline V gene (reference sequence). The V gene end was trimmed by 0 bases and the J gene end by 6 bases; junction bases not matched to a gene: 0. The DNA of the CDR3 is TGTGCCTGGAGTGTACTAGCGGGAGCCGGGGAGCTGTTTTTT. This gives the protein CAWSVLAGAGELFF.

The rearrangement links TRBV4-3 to TRBJ1-5; D call uncertain. CDR1 and CDR2 (germline): LGHNA, YSLEER. The germline V and J ends were trimmed by 1 base and 4 bases, with 8 bases remaining between them. The CDR3 runs to 14 residues. In nucleotides, the CDR3 is TGCGCCAGCAGCCAAGTAGCGTCGAATCAGCCCCAGCATTTT. Amino acid sequence: CASSQVASNQPQHF.

The V and J genes are TRBV28 and TRBJ1-2; a possible D gene is TRBD1 (6 bases). Trimming shortened V by 5 bases and J by 2 bases, and 15 bases separated the two germline ends. The germline V gene encodes CDR1 MDHEN and CDR2 SYDVKM. The CDR3 contains 15 residues. CDR3 loop: CASSPQGVTNYGYTF. Here the CDR3 DNA reads TGTGCCAGCAGTCCACAGGGAGTAACGAACTATGGCTACACCTTC.

V and J are TRBV4-3 and TRBJ2-7; 8 bases match TRBD2. CDR3 size: 16 residues. V lost 0 bases, J lost 5 bases, and 9 bases stayed unmatched. CDR1 and CDR2 from the germline V gene are LGHNA and YSLEER. In DNA form, the CDR3 reads TGCGCCAGCAGCCAAGAAAGGGGCGGGAGGATAAACGAGCAGTACTTC. Its protein is CASSQERGGRINEQYF.

As for this clone: Different DNA sequences within this sample yield the same CDR3. The chain employs TRBV18 and TRBJ2-7; 10 positions agree with TRBD1. The CDR3 has 14 amino acids. J was trimmed by 4 bases and V by 3 bases; bases with no gene match: 3. The germline V gene has CDR1 KGHSH and CDR2 LQKENI. The CDR3 protein is CASSPGTGAYEQYF. CDR3 in DNA: TGTGCCAGCTCACCGGGGACAGGGGCGTACGAGCAGTACTTC.

The chain has TRBV13 and TRBJ2-7; TRBD1 agrees at 8 bases. The CDR3 is 15 residues long. CDR1 is PRHDT and CDR2 is FYEKMQ in the germline V gene (reference sequence). V was clipped by 5 bases and J by 4 bases; unmatched bases: 10. CDR3 in amino acids: CASSQQQGAFYEQYF. The CDR3 DNA is TGTGCCAGCAGCCAACAGCAGGGGGCGTTTTACGAGCAGTACTTC.

The rearrangement links TRBV6-6 to TRBJ2-3; 7 bases match TRBD1. Germline V gene lookup returns CDR1 MNHNY and CDR2 SVGAGI (reference sequence). CDR3 length: 16 residues. V trimming: 4 bases; J trimming: 5 bases; junction bases outside the gene matches: 12. CDR3 DNA sequence: TGTGCCAGCAGTTGGTCCCGGGACAGAGATCTAGATACGCAGTATTTT. Its translation: CASSWSRDRDLDTQYF.

The CDR3 DNA reads as TGTGCCAGCAGGCCCTCTAGCGGGAGTTCGGTTGAGCAGTTCTTC. As protein: CASRPSSGSSVEQFF. J is TRBJ2-1 and V is TRBV19; 10 bases map to TRBD2. The CDR3 has 15 residues. J lost 9 bases, V lost 9 bases, and 14 bases had no gene match. CDR1 is LNHDA, CDR2 SQIVND, per germline (reference sequence).

The CDR3 reads CASNHGQLGETQYF. In DNA, the CDR3 is TGTGCCAGCAACCACGGACAGCTCGGGGAGACCCAGTACTTC. The chain is built from TRBV6-6 and TRBJ2-5, with D possibly matching TRBD1 (6 bases). The germline gives CDR1 MNHNY, CDR2 SVGAGI (reference sequence). The CDR3 loop spans 14 amino acids. Trimming took 7 bases from V and 5 from J, leaving 17 bases between them.

The rearrangement joins TRBV19 to TRBJ1-2, with TRBD1 matching over 7 bases. Germline trimming cut 7 bases from V and 5 bases from J; bases unmatched to any gene: 16. The V gene's germline CDR1 is LNHDA and CDR2 SQIVND (reference sequence). This CDR3 region has 16 residues. The CDR3 loop reads CASTMGRDSHLYGYTF. The DNA of the CDR3 is TGTGCCAGTACCATGGGGCGGGACAGTCACCTGTATGGCTACACCTTC.

This chain connects TRBV28 to TRBJ1-1; 8 nucleotides align to TRBD1. Trimming took 8 bases from V and 0 from J; bases not matched to a gene: 5. Germline V gene sequence: CDR1 MDHEN, CDR2 SYDVKM. The CDR3 sequence is 14 residues long. The CDR3 loop reads CASVQGGVNTEAFF. In nucleotides, the CDR3 is TGTGCCAGCGTACAGGGGGGAGTGAACACTGAAGCTTTCTTT. Full variable domain (missing parts from reference TRBV28 and TRBJ1-1): DVKVTQSSRYLVKRTGEKVFLECVQDMDHENMFWYRQDPGLGLRLIYFSYDVKMKEKGDIPEGYSVSREKKERFSLILESASTNQTSMYLCASVQGGVNTEAFFGQGTRLTVV.

V is TRBV9 and J is TRBJ2-5; 13 nucleotides line up with TRBD2. V gave up 4 bases and J gave up 4 bases; unmatched junction bases: 7. The length of the CDR3 is 16 residues. CDR1 is SGDLS, CDR2 YYNGEE, per germline. The CDR3 region has the DNA TGTGCCAGCAGCCTTGGGACTAGCGGGATAGGAGAGACCCAGTACTTC. Protein: CASSLGTSGIGETQYF. The full variable domain, with the rest looked up from reference TRBV9 and TRBJ2-5, is DSGVTQTPKHLITATGQRVTLRCSPRSGDLSVYWYQQSLDQGLQFLIQYYNGEERAKGNILERFSAQQFPDLHSELNLSSLELGDSALYFCASSLGTSGIGETQYFGPGTRLLVL.

Regarding this clone: This CDR3 is also generated by other DNA sequences in the sample. The chain recombines TRBV7-2 with TRBJ1-1; D is ambiguous. Trimming left V 1 base short and J 2 bases short, with 5 bases between. Germline-derived CDR1 and CDR2 are SGHTA and FQGNSA. This CDR3 comprises 13 residues. DNA of the CDR3: TGTGCCAGCAGCTTAGGAGCTAACACTGAAGCTTTCTTT. Translating it yields CASSLGANTEAFF.

The rearrangement links TRBV7-5 to TRBJ2-5; whether TRBD1, the table's D call, matches the DNA was not checked. With the DNA end fitting TRBJ2-7 better, the J assignment may be wrong. TRBV7-5 is a pseudogene. The CDR3 length is 17 residues. DNA of the CDR3: TGTGTCAGAAGCTTATTACAGGGGATCCAACGGTGGTACGAGCAGTACTTC. Translating it yields CVRSLLQGIQRWYEQYF.

V gene TRBV5-4 combines with J gene TRBJ1-1; D is possibly TRBD1 (5 bases). V lost 1 base to trimming and J lost 6 bases, with 10 bases between them. Germline CDR1 reads SGHNT; CDR2 reads YYREEE (reference sequence). This CDR3 comprises 13 residues. The DNA of the CDR3 is TGTGCCAGCAGCTTGAAGGGACTACCTGAAGCTTTCTTT. Amino acids: CASSLKGLPEAFF.

CDR3 DNA: TGTGCCAGCGGATCCGGGACAGGGCCCTACGAGCAGTACTTC. Its translation: CASGSGTGPYEQYF. This rearrangement joins TRBV9 to TRBJ2-7; 9 bases agree with TRBD1. V shed 7 bases, J shed 2 bases, and the junction held 7 bases outside the gene matches. The CDR3 loop spans 14 amino acids. CDR1 SGDLS and CDR2 YYNGEE come from the germline V gene. The full variable domain, completed using reference TRBV9 and TRBJ2-7, is DSGVTQTPKHLITATGQRVTLRCSPRSGDLSVYWYQQSLDQGLQFLIQYYNGEERAKGNILERFSAQQFPDLHSELNLSSLELGDSALYFCASGSGTGPYEQYFGPGTRLTVT.

The V call is TRBV28, the J call TRBJ2-1; tentative D call: TRBD1 (6 bases). Germline CDR1 reads MDHEN; CDR2 reads SYDVKM. The CDR3 has 12 amino acids. Trimming removed 2 bases from V and 8 bases from J, with 7 bases in between. CDR3 amino acids: CASSLPGDEQFF. The DNA of the CDR3 is TGTGCCAGCAGTTTACCAGGGGATGAGCAGTTCTTC.

The V gene is TRBV28, the J gene TRBJ2-3; 12 bases line up with TRBD2. Per germline, CDR1 MDHEN and CDR2 SYDVKM. V trimming: 6 bases; J trimming: 3 bases; junction bases outside the gene matches: 13. The CDR3 spans 18 residues. The CDR3 here is CASSPGLAGTGGTDTQYF. The CDR3 DNA sequence: TGTGCCAGCAGCCCAGGACTAGCGGGAACTGGGGGTACAGATACGCAGTATTTT.

The chain couples TRBV19 to TRBJ2-2; no firm D call. The V end was cut by 5 bases, the J end by 1 base, with 8 bases between. The CDR3 runs 14 residues. Germline V lookup: CDR1 LNHDA, CDR2 SQIVND (reference sequence). The CDR3, as DNA: TGTGCCAGTAGTTGGCAGATGAACACCGGGGAGCTGTTTTTT. Protein: CASSWQMNTGELFF.

The gene calls are TRBV11-2 and TRBJ1-1; 9 positions agree with TRBD1. This CDR3 is 14 amino acids long. Germline CDR1 SGHAT, CDR2 FQNNGV. V trimming: 8 bases; J trimming: 7 bases; junction bases outside the gene matches: 11. The CDR3 here is CASGQTGGKVEAFF. CDR3 DNA sequence: TGTGCCAGCGGCCAAACAGGGGGCAAGGTTGAAGCTTTCTTT.

Worth noting for this clone: One junction end does not reproduce the germline sequence, and a read error may be involved. The chain employs TRBV6-1 and TRBJ2-2; 9 bases are shared with TRBD2. The CDR3 runs to 16 residues. The germline CDR1 and CDR2 sequences are MNHNS and SASEGT. This chain's CDR3 is CASSGTSGSGSGGLFF. In DNA, the CDR3 is TGTGCCAGCAGTGGCACTAGCGGTAGCGGTAGCGGGGGGCTGTTTTTT.

The chain recombines TRBV28 with TRBJ2-3, with 9 bases aligning to TRBD1. V shed 6 bases, J shed 4 bases, and the junction held 8 bases outside the gene matches. CDR1 and CDR2 from the germline V gene are MDHEN and SYDVKM. This CDR3 has 15 residues. This CDR3 reads CASSNDRGYSDTQYF. In DNA form, the CDR3 reads TGTGCCAGCAGCAACGACAGGGGGTATTCAGATACGCAGTATTTT.

As DNA, the CDR3 is TGTGCCAGCAGTTTCAAACGGGAGGCGATTGAGCAGTTCTTC. Its protein is CASSFKREAIEQFF. The chain carries TRBV27 and TRBJ2-1; 7 bases are a match to TRBD2. The CDR3 sequence is 14 residues long. Germline values: CDR1 MNHEY, CDR2 SMNVEV (reference sequence). Unmatched junction bases numbered 8, after V lost 3 bases and J lost 9 bases.

This chain joins TRBV4-1 and TRBJ1-4; D call uncertain. The CDR3 has 15 amino acids. Trimming took 1 base from V and 8 from J, leaving 14 bases between them. Germline V gene data show CDR1 as MGHRA and CDR2 as YSYEKL. CDR3 amino acids: CASSQVRGFREKLFF. As DNA, the CDR3 is TGCGCCAGCAGCCAAGTTCGGGGTTTTCGCGAAAAACTGTTTTTT.